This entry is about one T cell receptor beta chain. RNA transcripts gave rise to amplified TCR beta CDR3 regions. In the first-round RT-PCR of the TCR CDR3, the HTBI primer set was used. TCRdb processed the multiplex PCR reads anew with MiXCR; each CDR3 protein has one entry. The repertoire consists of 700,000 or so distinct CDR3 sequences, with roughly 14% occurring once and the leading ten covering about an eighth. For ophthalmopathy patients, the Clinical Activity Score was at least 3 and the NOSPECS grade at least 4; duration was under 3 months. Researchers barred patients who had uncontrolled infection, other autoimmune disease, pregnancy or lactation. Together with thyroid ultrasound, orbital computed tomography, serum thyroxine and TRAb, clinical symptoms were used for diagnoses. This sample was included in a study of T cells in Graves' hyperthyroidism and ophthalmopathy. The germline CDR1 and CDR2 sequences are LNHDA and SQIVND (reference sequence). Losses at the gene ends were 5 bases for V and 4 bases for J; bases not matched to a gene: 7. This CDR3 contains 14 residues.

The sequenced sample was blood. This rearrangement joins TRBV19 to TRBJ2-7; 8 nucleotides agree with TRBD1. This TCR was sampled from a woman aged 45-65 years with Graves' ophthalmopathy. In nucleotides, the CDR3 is TGTGCCAGTAGTCTCGCGGACAGGGAATACGAGCAGTACTTC. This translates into CASSLADREYEQYF.